This record looks at one T cell receptor beta chain sequence and its context. The protocol was immunoSEQ multiplex PCR, while the TCRdb copy is restricted to in-frame clones and leaves out a portion. Of just under 95,000 clones in the sample, almost 95% are singletons; the top ten hold around 2.7%. The data derive from a study of T cell changes during pregnancy in multiple sclerosis. Germline-derived CDR1 and CDR2 are SGHTA and FQGNSA. The CDR3 is 12 amino acids. Trimming removed 4 bases at V and 5 bases at J, with 8 bases between. Source: peripheral blood, taken in the first trimester of pregnancy. The source of this sequence is a female donor with multiple sclerosis, enrolled in a pregnancy study. The chain carries TRBV7-2 and TRBJ1-1; no clear D gene. CDR3 bases: TGTGCCAGCAGCTCGATAGTAACTGAAGCTTTCTTT. As protein: CASSSIVTEAFF.